The 20 T cell receptor beta chains presented below share a single source sample, sequenced in a study of radiotherapy plus CTLA-4 blockade in lung cancer. Profiled with immunoSEQ multiplex PCR; TCRdb holds only in-frame clones, not every one. The sample holds approximately 99,000 clones, 88% seen once. Sequencing used peripheral blood, obtained from a patient treated with radiotherapy plus ipilimumab. The receptors come from a human donor with non-small cell lung cancer that progressed on radiotherapy plus ipilimumab.

V and J are TRBV5-1 and TRBJ2-3, with a possible D match to TRBD1 (6 bases). The CDR3 has 13 residues. Deletions cut 6 bases from V and 1 base from J, with 9 bases between. Per germline, CDR1 SGHRS and CDR2 YFSETQ. The CDR3 bases are TGCGCCAGCACCCGGACAGGCACAGATACGCAGTATTTT. This codes for CASTRTGTDTQYF.

The gene calls are TRBV29-1 and TRBJ2-5; 11 bases line up with TRBD1. The V gene's germline CDR1 is SQVTM and CDR2 ANQGSEA. CDR3 size: 13 residues. The chain's CDR3 is CSAGQGAEETQYF. The CDR3 DNA reads TGCAGTGCCGGACAGGGGGCCGAAGAGACCCAGTACTTC.

The chain links TRBV5-5 to TRBJ2-1; no definite D call. This CDR3 comprises 13 residues. Germline V gene lookup returns CDR1 SGHKS and CDR2 YYEKEE (reference sequence). Between the trimmed V and J ends, which lost 4 bases and 5 bases, there was a span of 10 bases. CDR3 sequence (DNA): TGTGCCAGCAGCCCGGGCCTAAACAATGAGCAGTTCTTC. It translates to CASSPGLNNEQFF.

This chain uses TRBV6-1 with TRBJ1-5, with a possible D match to TRBD1 (6 bases). Trimming shortened V by 6 bases and J by 4 bases, and 16 bases separated the two germline ends. This CDR3 contains 15 residues. The germline CDR1 and CDR2 sequences are MNHNS and SASEGT. CDR3 protein: CASSHYRDTNQPQHF. The CDR3, as DNA: TGTGCCAGCAGCCATTACCGGGACACAAATCAGCCCCAGCATTTT.

This clone was seen once. This chain uses TRBV5-1 with TRBJ2-1, with a weak D call TRBD1 (7 bases). The CDR3 contains 15 residues. The germline V gene encodes CDR1 SGHRS and CDR2 YFSETQ. Deletions cut 4 bases from V and 3 bases from J, with 14 bases between. In DNA, the CDR3 is TGCGCCAGCAGCCCGGGGGACAGAAACTACAATGAGCAGTTCTTC. Amino acids: CASSPGDRNYNEQFF.

This chain links TRBV6-5 with TRBJ2-7; possible D gene TRBD1, 5 bases. Germline values: CDR1 MNHEY, CDR2 SVGAGI. V lost 6 bases to trimming and J lost 0 bases, with 12 bases between them. The CDR3 contains 14 residues. The CDR3 region has the DNA TGTGCCAGCAGGCGAGACAGTCCCTCCTACGAGCAGTACTTC. Its translation: CASRRDSPSYEQYF.

This clone appeared once. V usage is TRBV6-1 and J usage is TRBJ2-2, with TRBD2 as a possible D gene (6 bases). Germline CDR1 and CDR2: MNHNS and SASEGT. There are 14 residues in the CDR3. The V end lost 6 bases, the J end lost 4 bases, and 12 bases lay between the germline ends. CDR3 sequence reads: CASRSGRRTGELFF. The CDR3 DNA sequence: TGTGCCAGCAGATCCGGGAGACGCACCGGGGAGCTGTTTTTT.

The chain recombines TRBV5-8 with TRBJ2-7, with a possible D match to TRBD1 (5 bases). From germline, CDR1 is SGHTS and CDR2 YDEGEE. This CDR3 has 16 residues. V gave up 4 bases and J gave up 0 bases, with 17 bases separating them. The CDR3 sequence is CASSIPAGFSSYEQYF. In DNA, the CDR3 is TGTGCCAGCAGCATCCCGGCAGGGTTCAGCTCCTACGAGCAGTACTTC.

The chain has TRBV6-5 and TRBJ1-1; no reliable D call. Trimming stripped 6 bases from V and 6 bases from J, with 8 bases between. The germline CDR1 and CDR2 sequences are MNHEY and SVGAGI. This CDR3 comprises 11 residues. The CDR3 region is CASRDVAEAFF. In nucleotides, the CDR3 is TGTGCCAGCAGGGACGTCGCTGAAGCTTTCTTT.

The chain employs TRBV7-9 and TRBJ1-2; D gene unclear. Trimming took off 5 bases at V and 4 bases at J, with 17 bases between the two ends. The germline gives CDR1 SEHNR, CDR2 FQNEAQ (reference sequence). This CDR3 is built from 15 residues. The CDR3 sequence is CASSQLRPGSYGYTF. The DNA of the CDR3 is TGTGCCAGCAGCCAACTGCGCCCCGGGTCCTATGGCTACACCTTC. Full variable domain (outside the CDR3, taken from reference TRBV7-9 and TRBJ1-2): DTGVSQNPRHKITKRGQNVTFRCDPISEHNRLYWYRQTLGQGPEFLTYFQNEAQLEKSRLLSDRFSAERPKGSFSTLEIQRTEQGDSAMYLCASSQLRPGSYGYTFGSGTRLTVV.

The chain has TRBV5-4 and TRBJ2-2, with 8 bases matching TRBD1. Unmatched junction bases numbered 9, after V lost 3 bases and J lost 5 bases. The CDR3 sequence is 16 residues long. Germline-derived CDR1 and CDR2 are SGHNT and YYREEE (reference sequence). The CDR3 DNA reads as TGTGCCAGCAGCTCCGGACAGGGAAGAGGGACCGGGGAGCTGTTTTTT. Its translation: CASSSGQGRGTGELFF.

The rearrangement uses TRBV7-8 and TRBJ2-1, with D perhaps TRBD1 (5 bases). V was clipped by 7 bases and J by 5 bases, with 18 bases between them. Germline V gene data show CDR1 as SGHVS and CDR2 as FQNEAQ. CDR3 length: 15 residues. For the CDR3, the DNA is TGTGCCAGCACCATCGACAGATTTAAACACAATGAGCAGTTCTTC. Translating gives CASTIDRFKHNEQFF.

The CDR3 reads CASSPSLAGGYEQFF. Written as DNA, the CDR3 is TGTGCCAGCTCACCGAGCCTAGCGGGAGGCTATGAGCAGTTCTTC. This chain connects TRBV18 to TRBJ2-1; 11 bases are shared with TRBD2. This CDR3 has 15 residues. Trimming removed 3 bases from V and 8 bases from J; junction bases left unmatched: 6. Germline-derived CDR1 and CDR2 are KGHSH and LQKENI. Combining the CDR3 with reference TRBV18 and TRBJ2-1 gives the whole variable domain NAGVMQNPRHLVRRRGQEARLRCSPMKGHSHVYWYRQLPEEGLKFMVYLQKENIIDESGMPKERFSAEFPKEGPSILRIQQVVRGDSAAYFCASSPSLAGGYEQFFGPGTRLTVL.

This clone was counted between two and nine times. This sequence joins TRBV4-2 and TRBJ2-7; 8 positions match TRBD2. V trimming: 0 bases; J trimming: 4 bases; junction bases outside the gene matches: 5. Germline CDR1 reads LGHNA; CDR2 reads YNFKEQ. The CDR3 extends over 15 amino acids. CDR3 region: CASSQDAAGVYEQYF. CDR3 nucleotide sequence: TGTGCCAGCAGCCAAGACGCAGCGGGAGTATACGAGCAGTACTTC.

The chain is built from TRBV27 and TRBJ2-7; TRBD2 agrees at 9 bases. Germline CDR1 and CDR2: MNHEY and SMNVEV (reference sequence). The CDR3 length is 13 residues. Germline trimming cut 5 bases from V and 10 bases from J; bases unmatched to any gene: 9. The chain's CDR3 is CASSPGLAGYQYF. The CDR3 nucleotides are TGTGCCAGCAGTCCGGGACTAGCTGGATATCAGTACTTC.

The V and J genes are TRBV2 and TRBJ2-1; the D is unclear. There are 14 residues in the CDR3. Germline assignment: CDR1 SNHLY and CDR2 FYNNEI. V was cut by 0 bases and J by 4 bases, with 7 bases left in between. The CDR3: CASSEAPNYNEQFF. CDR3 bases: TGTGCCAGCAGTGAAGCGCCCAATTACAATGAGCAGTTCTTC. Variable domain in full (rest from reference TRBV2 and TRBJ2-1): EPEVTQTPSHQVTQMGQEVILRCVPISNHLYFYWYRQILGQKVEFLVSFYNNEISEKSEIFDDQFSVERPDGSNFTLKIRSTKLEDSAMYFCASSEAPNYNEQFFGPGTRLTVL.

The CDR3 loop reads CASSPIIIARHEQYF. CDR3 nucleotide sequence: TGTGCCAGCAGCCCCATTATCATCGCTAGGCACGAGCAGTACTTC. The rearrangement uses TRBV6-1 and TRBJ2-7; D is ambiguous. This CDR3 region has 15 residues. Germline V CDR1 and CDR2: MNHNS, SASEGT. Trimming shortened V by 6 bases and J by 5 bases, and 20 bases separated the two germline ends.

This clone was recorded a few times. The CDR3: CASSSGVAGVTTQYF. In DNA form, the CDR3 reads TGCGCCAGCAGCTCCGGCGTAGCGGGAGTTACTACGCAGTATTTT. This chain uses TRBV5-1 with TRBJ2-3; TRBD2 aligns across 9 bases. V was clipped by 3 bases and J by 8 bases; unmatched bases: 10. The CDR3 loop spans 15 amino acids. Germline V gives CDR1 SGHRS, CDR2 YFSETQ.

This chain connects TRBV5-1 to TRBJ1-4; D is uncertain. Trimming cost V 2 bases and J 5 bases, with 10 bases left between them. The CDR3 has 14 amino acids. CDR1 SGHRS and CDR2 YFSETQ come from the germline V gene. The DNA of the CDR3 is TGCGCCAGCAGCTTCGCGGGTTTGAATGAAAAACTGTTTTTT. As protein: CASSFAGLNEKLFF.

The chain joins TRBV27 to TRBJ2-5; 9 positions match TRBD1. Per the germline V gene, CDR1 is MNHEY and CDR2 is SMNVEV (reference sequence). CDR3 size: 15 residues. After removal of 6 bases from V and 2 bases from J, the junction contained 7 bases not matched to a gene. The CDR3 nucleotides are TGTGCCAGCAGCTACGTAGGACAGGGGCAAGAGACCCAGTACTTC. Amino acids: CASSYVGQGQETQYF.